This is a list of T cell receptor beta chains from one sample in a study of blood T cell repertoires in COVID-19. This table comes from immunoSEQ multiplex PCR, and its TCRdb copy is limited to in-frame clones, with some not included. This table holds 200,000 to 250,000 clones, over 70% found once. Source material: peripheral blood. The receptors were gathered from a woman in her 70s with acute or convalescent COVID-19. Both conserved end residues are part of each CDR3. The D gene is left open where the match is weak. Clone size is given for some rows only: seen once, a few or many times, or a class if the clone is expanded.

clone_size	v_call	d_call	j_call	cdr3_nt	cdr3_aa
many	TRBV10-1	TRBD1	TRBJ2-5	TGCGCCAGCAGTCCGGGGACAGGGGCAGAGACCCAGTACTTC	CASSPGTGAETQYF
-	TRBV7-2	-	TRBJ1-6	TGTGCCAGCAGCTTTTCCGGGGGAGGGAATTCACCCCTCCACTTT	CASSFSGGGNSPLHF
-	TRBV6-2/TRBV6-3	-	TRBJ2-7	TGTGCCAGCAGTTACTCGGCAATATCGCAGGTCTACGAGCAGTACTTC	CASSYSAISQVYEQYF
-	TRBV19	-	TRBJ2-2	TGTGCCAGTAATGGAGATACCGGGGAGCTGTTTTTT	CASNGDTGELFF
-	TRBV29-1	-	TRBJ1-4	TGCAGCGTTGAATCCAGGCATAATGAAAAACTGTTTTTT	CSVESRHNEKLFF
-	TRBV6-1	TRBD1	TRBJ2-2	TGTGCCAGCAGTGAGAGGACAGGGAGAACCGGGGAGCTGTTTTTT	CASSERTGRTGELFF
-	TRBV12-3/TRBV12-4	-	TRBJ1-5	TGTGCCAGCAGTTCCAACAATCAGCCCCAGCATTTT	CASSSNNQPQHF
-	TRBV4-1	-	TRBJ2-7	TGCGCCAGCAGCCAAGACCGCCCCGACAGCACCTACGAGCAGTACTTC	CASSQDRPDSTYEQYF
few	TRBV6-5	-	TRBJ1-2	TGTGCCAGCAGTTACGGAACAGGCGCTAACTATGGCTACACCTTC	CASSYGTGANYGYTF
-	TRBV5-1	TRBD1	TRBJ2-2	TGCGCCAGTACGGGACAGGGGTTAACCGGGGAGCTGTTTTTT	CASTGQGLTGELFF
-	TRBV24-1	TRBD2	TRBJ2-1	TGTGCCACCAGTGATTGGGGGACTAGCGGCTACAATGAGCAGTTCTTC	CATSDWGTSGYNEQFF
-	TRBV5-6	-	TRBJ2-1	TGTGCCAGCAGCGGAGGGCGACAGGGCCCTTCAAGCTCCTACAATGAGCAGTTCTTC	CASSGGRQGPSSSYNEQFF
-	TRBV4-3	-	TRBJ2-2	TGCGCCAGCAGCCGCAGAAGCAGCGTAACCGGGGAGCTGTTTTTT	CASSRRSSVTGELFF
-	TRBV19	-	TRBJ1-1	TGTGCCACCACCCAACAGGCTGGGTACACTGAAGCTTTCTTT	CATTQQAGYTEAFF
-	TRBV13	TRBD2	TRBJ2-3	TGTGCCAGCAGTCATTTAGTTAGTCGGGAGGAAGATACGCAGTATTTT	CASSHLVSREEDTQYF
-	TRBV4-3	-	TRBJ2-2	TGCGCCAGCAGCACTAAGGGGAACAGGGTCACCGGGGAGCTGTTTTTT	CASSTKGNRVTGELFF
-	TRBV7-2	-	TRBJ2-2	TGTGCCAGCCAGGGGACCATGAACACCGGGGAGCTGTTTTTT	CASQGTMNTGELFF
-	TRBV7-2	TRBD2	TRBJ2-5	TGTGCCAGCAACCCCGGGGTAGCGGGGGGTTGGGGAGAGACCCAGTACTTC	CASNPGVAGGWGETQYF
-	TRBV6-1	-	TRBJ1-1	TGTGCCAGCAGTGATGGAGAGAACACTGAAGCTTTCTTT	CASSDGENTEAFF
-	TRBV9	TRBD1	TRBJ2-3	TGTGCCAGCAGCGTATTGACAGGGGAGTGGGATACGCAGTATTTT	CASSVLTGEWDTQYF
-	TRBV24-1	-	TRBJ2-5	TGTGCCACCAGTGACCCCGGGGTGCGGGAGACCCAGTACTTC	CATSDPGVRETQYF
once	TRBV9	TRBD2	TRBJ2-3	TGTGCCAGCAGCGTCACTAGCGGGGGGGCCGGCACAGATACGCAGTATTTT	CASSVTSGGAGTDTQYF
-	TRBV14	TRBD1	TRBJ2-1	TGTGCCAGCAGCCGATCAGGGGGCAATGAGCAGTTCTTC	CASSRSGGNEQFF
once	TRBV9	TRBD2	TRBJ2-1	TGTGCCAGCAGCCCCACCGGGAGGGGCCGATACAATGAGCAGTTCTTC	CASSPTGRGRYNEQFF
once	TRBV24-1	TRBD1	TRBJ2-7	TGTGCCACCAGTGATCCCGGACAGGCATACGAGCAGTACTTC	CATSDPGQAYEQYF
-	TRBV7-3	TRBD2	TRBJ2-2	TGTGCCAGCAGCTCACATAGCGGGGGTGGCACCGGGGAGCTGTTTTTT	CASSSHSGGGTGELFF
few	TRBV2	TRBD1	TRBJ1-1	TGTGCCAGCAGATTGACAGGGGATACTGAAGCTTTCTTT	CASRLTGDTEAFF
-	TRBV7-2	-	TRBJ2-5	TGTGCCAGCAGCTACCAGGGAGGACAAGAGACCCAGTACTTC	CASSYQGGQETQYF
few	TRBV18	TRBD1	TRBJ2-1	TGTGCCAGCTCACGGCCGACAGGGGGTCGGGTAAATGAGCAGTTCTTC	CASSRPTGGRVNEQFF
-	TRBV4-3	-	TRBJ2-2	TGCGCCAGCAGCCAAGAACTAGTGAACACCGGGGAGCTGTTTTTT	CASSQELVNTGELFF
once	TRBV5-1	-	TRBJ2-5	TGCGCCAGCAGCTTGTTCTCCCAAGAGACCCAGTACTTC	CASSLFSQETQYF
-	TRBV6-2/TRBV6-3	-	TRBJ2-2	TGTGCCAGCAGTCAGAGACAGATCGGCCCGAACACCGGGGAGCTGTTTTTT	CASSQRQIGPNTGELFF
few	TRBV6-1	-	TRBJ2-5	TGTGCCAGCAGTGAAGCTAAATTTACAGAACAAGAGACCCAGTACTTC	CASSEAKFTEQETQYF
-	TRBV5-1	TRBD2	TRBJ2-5	TGCGCCAGCAGCTTGGCGCCTAGCGGGGGCCCCAGGGAGACCCAGTACTTC	CASSLAPSGGPRETQYF
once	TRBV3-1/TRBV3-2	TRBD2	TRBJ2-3	TGTGCCAGCAGCTTCACTAGCGGGGGGACAGATACGCAGTATTTT	CASSFTSGGTDTQYF
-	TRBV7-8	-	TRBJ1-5	TGTGCCAGCAGCTTAGCGAATATAATCGGTCAGCCCCAGCATTTT	CASSLANIIGQPQHF
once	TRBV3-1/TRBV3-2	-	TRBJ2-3	TGTGCCAGCAGCCAAGATGGGGGCAACACAGATACGCAGTATTTT	CASSQDGGNTDTQYF
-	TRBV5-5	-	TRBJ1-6	TGTGCCAGCAGCTTAAGCGGAAAACCCAATTCACCCCTCCACTTT	CASSLSGKPNSPLHF
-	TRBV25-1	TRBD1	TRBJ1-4	TGTGCCAGCAGTGAACCAAGACAGGGAATAAATGAAAAACTGTTTTTT	CASSEPRQGINEKLFF
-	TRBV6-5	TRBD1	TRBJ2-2	TGTGCCAGCAGTTCTGGGGACAGGGCAAGGGCCGGGGAGCTGTTTTTT	CASSSGDRARAGELFF